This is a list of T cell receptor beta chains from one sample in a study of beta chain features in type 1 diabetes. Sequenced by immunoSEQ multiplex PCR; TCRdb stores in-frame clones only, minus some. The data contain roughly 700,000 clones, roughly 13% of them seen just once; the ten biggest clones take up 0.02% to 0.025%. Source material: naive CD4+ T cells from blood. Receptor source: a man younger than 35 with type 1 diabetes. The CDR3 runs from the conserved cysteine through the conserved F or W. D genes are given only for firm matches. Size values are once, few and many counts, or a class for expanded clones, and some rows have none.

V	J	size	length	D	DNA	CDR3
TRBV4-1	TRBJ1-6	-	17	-	TGCGCCAGCAGCCAACATGGGGGGTTCAGCCTAGATTCACCCCTCCACTTT	CASSQHGGFSLDSPLHF
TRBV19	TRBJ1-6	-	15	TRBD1	TGTGCCAGCCGAACGACCGGGACAGGGAATTCACCCCTCCACTTT	CASRTTGTGNSPLHF
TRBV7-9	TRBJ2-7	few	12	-	TGTGCCAGCAGCCGACAGAACTACGAGCAGTACTTC	CASSRQNYEQYF
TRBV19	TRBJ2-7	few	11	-	TGTGCCAGTAAGGACTCCTACGAGCAGTACTTC	CASKDSYEQYF
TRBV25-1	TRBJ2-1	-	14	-	TGTGCCAGCAGTGAATACTTCCCGGAGGGAGAGCAGTTCTTC	CASSEYFPEGEQFF
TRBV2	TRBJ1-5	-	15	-	TGTGCCAGCAGTAGGGGGGAAAATAGCAATCAGCCCCAGCATTTT	CASSRGENSNQPQHF
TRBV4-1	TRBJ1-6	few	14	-	TGCGCCAGCAGCCCCCTCGGAGGTAATTCACCCCTCCACTTT	CASSPLGGNSPLHF
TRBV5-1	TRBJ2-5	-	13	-	TGCGCCAGCAGCTTCAGTTCATACGAGACCCAGTACTTC	CASSFSSYETQYF
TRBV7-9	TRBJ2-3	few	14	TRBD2	TGTGCCAGCATCATGGGGACGGGAGGGGATACGCAGTATTTT	CASIMGTGGDTQYF
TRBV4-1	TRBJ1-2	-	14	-	TGCGCCAGCAGCCAAGATAGTTACGGAGTTGGCTACACCTTC	CASSQDSYGVGYTF
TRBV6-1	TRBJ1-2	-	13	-	TGTGCCAGCATTCCCGCGGGGGGCCGTGGCTACACCTTC	CASIPAGGRGYTF
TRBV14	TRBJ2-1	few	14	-	TGTGCCAGCAGCCAAAAAAACTCCTACAATGAGCAGTTCTTC	CASSQKNSYNEQFF
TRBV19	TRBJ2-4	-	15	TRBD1	TGTGCCAGTAGTAGCCGGACAGGGGATACTAACATTCAGTACTTC	CASSSRTGDTNIQYF
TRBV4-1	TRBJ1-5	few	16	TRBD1	TGCGCCAGCAGCCCCCCTGGTGGACAGGGCAATCAGCCCCAGCATTTT	CASSPPGGQGNQPQHF
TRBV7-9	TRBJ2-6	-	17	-	TGTGCCAGCAGCTTAGCAGGGACCACCTCTGGGGCCAACGTCCTGACTTTC	CASSLAGTTSGANVLTF
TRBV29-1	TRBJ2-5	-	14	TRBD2	TGCAGCGTTGACGTAACTAGCGGGGTGGAGACCCAGTACTTC	CSVDVTSGVETQYF
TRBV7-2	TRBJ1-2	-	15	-	TGTGCCAGCAGCCCCCCCCGGACCGACAACTATGGCTACACCTTC	CASSPPRTDNYGYTF
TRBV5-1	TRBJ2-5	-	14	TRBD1	TGCGCCAGCGGCGACAGGGGGCTTGGCGAGACCCAGTACTTC	CASGDRGLGETQYF
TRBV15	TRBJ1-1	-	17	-	TGTGCCACCGCGTCCCCGCAGGGGTCTCCTCAGAACACTGAAGCTTTCTTT	CATASPQGSPQNTEAFF
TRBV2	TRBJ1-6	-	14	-	TGTGCCAGCAGGGGCGAGGGGAACACATCACCCCTCCACTTT	CASRGEGNTSPLHF
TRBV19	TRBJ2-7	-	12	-	TGTGCCAGTAGCCCCCATGCGGGGGAGCAGTACTTC	CASSPHAGEQYF
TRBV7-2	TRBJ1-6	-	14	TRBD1	TGTGCCAGCAGCTTCCGGGACAGCAATTCACCCCTCCACTTT	CASSFRDSNSPLHF
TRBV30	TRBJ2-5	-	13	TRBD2	TGTGCCTGGGTCACTAGCGGGGCCGAGGCCCAGTACTTC	CAWVTSGAEAQYF
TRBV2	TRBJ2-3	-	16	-	TGTGCCAGCAGTGAAGCGCTTCGGGGGCCCACAGATACGCAGTATTTT	CASSEALRGPTDTQYF
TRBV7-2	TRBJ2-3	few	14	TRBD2	TGTGCCAGCAGCTTAGCCGGGGGGACAGATACGCAGTATTTT	CASSLAGGTDTQYF
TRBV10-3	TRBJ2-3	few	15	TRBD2	TGTGCCATCAGTGACTCGCGGGGGGCACCAGATACGCAGTATTTT	CAISDSRGAPDTQYF
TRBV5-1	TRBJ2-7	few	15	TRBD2	TGCGCCAGCAGCTCACCTAGCGGGGTAACCTACGAGCAGTACTTC	CASSSPSGVTYEQYF
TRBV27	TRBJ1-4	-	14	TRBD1	TGTGCCAGCAAATCGACAGGGGAAGGGGAAAAACTGTTTTTT	CASKSTGEGEKLFF
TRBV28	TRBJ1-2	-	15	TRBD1	TGTGCCAGCAGTCACCCACCCGGGACAGGGAGGGGCTACACCTTC	CASSHPPGTGRGYTF
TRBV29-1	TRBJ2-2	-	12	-	TGCAGCGCTGAGGGGGACACCGGGGAGCTGTTTTTT	CSAEGDTGELFF
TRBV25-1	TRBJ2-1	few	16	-	TGTGCCAGCAGTCCCGACATCCTCGGAGTTTACAATGAGCAGTTCTTC	CASSPDILGVYNEQFF
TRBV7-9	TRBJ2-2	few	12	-	TGTATAGGGGGAACGAACACCGGGGAGCTGTTTTTT	CIGGTNTGELFF
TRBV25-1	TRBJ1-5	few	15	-	TGTGCCAGCAGTGAAGATATGTTAGGAGATCAGCCCCAGCATTTT	CASSEDMLGDQPQHF
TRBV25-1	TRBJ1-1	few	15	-	TGTGCCAGCAGTGACCTCCCCACTGAGAACACTGAAGCTTTCTTT	CASSDLPTENTEAFF
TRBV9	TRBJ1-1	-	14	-	TGTGCCAGCAGCGTAGTGGGGGAGAACACTGAAGCTTTCTTT	CASSVVGENTEAFF
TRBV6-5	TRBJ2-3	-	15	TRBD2	TGTGCCAGCAGGAACAGCGGGGGGGCAGGAGATACGCAGTATTTT	CASRNSGGAGDTQYF
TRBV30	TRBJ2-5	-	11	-	TGTGCCACCCAGACGGGCGAGCCCCAGTACTTC	CATQTGEPQYF
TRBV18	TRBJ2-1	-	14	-	TGTGCCAGCTCACAGATACAGGATCACAATGAGCAGTTCTTC	CASSQIQDHNEQFF
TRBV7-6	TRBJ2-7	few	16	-	TGTGCCAGCAGCTTAAGAGGAGCGTGGGGAACTGACGAGCAGTACTTC	CASSLRGAWGTDEQYF
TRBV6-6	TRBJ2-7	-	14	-	TGTGCCAGCAGTGGGGGACTTGGCTCCTACGAGCAGTACTTC	CASSGGLGSYEQYF
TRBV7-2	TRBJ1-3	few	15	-	TGTGCCAGCAGCCCGAGGTCTTCTTCTGGAAACACCATATATTTT	CASSPRSSSGNTIYF
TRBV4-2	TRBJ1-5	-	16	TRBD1	TGTGCCAGCAGCCTGGGACAGGGGGCGAGCAATCAGCCCCAGCATTTT	CASSLGQGASNQPQHF
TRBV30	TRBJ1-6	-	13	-	TGTGCCTGGGAAGGAAACTATAATTCACCCCTCCACTTT	CAWEGNYNSPLHF
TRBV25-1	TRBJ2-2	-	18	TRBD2	TGTGCCAGCAGCTTCGGTGGTAGCGGGGGGGTGTACACCGGGGAGCTGTTTTTT	CASSFGGSGGVYTGELFF
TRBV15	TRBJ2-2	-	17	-	TGTGCCACCAGCAGAGCAGACAGGCGTTCGAACACCGGGGAGCTGTTTTTT	CATSRADRRSNTGELFF
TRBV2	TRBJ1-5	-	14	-	TGTGCCAGCAGGTGGGACTCCAGGAATCAGCCCCAGCATTTT	CASRWDSRNQPQHF
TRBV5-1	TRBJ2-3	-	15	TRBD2	TGCGCCAGCAGCCCTCTGAGCGGGGTCACAGATACGCAGTATTTT	CASSPLSGVTDTQYF
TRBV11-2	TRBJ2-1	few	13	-	TGTGCCAGCAGCTTAGATGAGGGGACAACCTCAGTCTTC	CASSLDEGTTSVF
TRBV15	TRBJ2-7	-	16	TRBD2	TGTGCCACCAGCAGAGATTTAGCAGCGGGACTCGACGAGCAGTACTTC	CATSRDLAAGLDEQYF
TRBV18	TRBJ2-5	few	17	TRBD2	TGTGCCAGCTCTCCTAAGGAAGAGCGGGGGGCGTTGGAGACCCAGTACTTC	CASSPKEERGALETQYF
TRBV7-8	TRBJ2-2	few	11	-	TGTGCCAGCAGCTTCGTCGGGGAGCTGTTTTTT	CASSFVGELFF
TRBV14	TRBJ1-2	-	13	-	TGTGCCAGCAGCCCACGAATCAACTATGGCTACACCTTC	CASSPRINYGYTF